A selection of T cell receptor beta chains follows, all from one sample in a study of OX40 agonist ivuxolimab in advanced cancers. Sequencing was performed with immunoSEQ multiplex PCR; in TCRdb, only in-frame clones are kept and a portion is missing. The sample consists of 70,000 or so clones, around 83% of them appearing once. Sequenced material: CD4+ or CD8+ T cells sorted from blood, taken in a trial of the OX40 agonist ivuxolimab. The receptors were sampled from an adult with an advanced solid tumor such as melanoma, head and neck, liver or kidney cancer. Each CDR3 is given with its conserved first and last residue. A D gene is named only where the DNA matches it firmly. Only some rows state a clone size, as once, few, many or a class for expanded clones.

v_call	d_call	clone_size	j_call	cdr3_nt	cdr3_aa
TRBV7-9	TRBD2	.	TRBJ2-3	TGTGCCAGCAGCCTAAGAGCGGGGGGGAGCACAGATACGCAGTATTTT	CASSLRAGGSTDTQYF
TRBV29-1	.	.	TRBJ1-1	TGCAGCTGGAGGGCCGGGAACACTGAAGCTTTCTTT	CSWRAGNTEAFF
TRBV2	.	.	TRBJ1-6	TGTGCCAGCAGTTTTTTGGAGGGATCAAATTCACCCCTCCACTTT	CASSFLEGSNSPLHF
TRBV5-1	.	.	TRBJ2-3	TGCGCCAGCAGCTTGGCTGGGAGCACAGATACGCAGTATTTT	CASSLAGSTDTQYF
TRBV29-1	.	once	TRBJ1-1	TGCAGCGTTGACGGTGAAGCTTTCTTT	CSVDGEAFF
TRBV6-6	.	.	TRBJ2-5	TGTGCCAGCAGCCTCTGGGGGGGGCGGGAAGAGACCCAGTACTTC	CASSLWGGREETQYF
TRBV27	.	few	TRBJ1-2	TGTGCCAGCAGTTCCGGGAATGGGCTAAGCTATGGCTACACCTTC	CASSSGNGLSYGYTF
TRBV10-2	.	.	TRBJ2-3	TGCGCCAGCAGTGAAGTAGGGATAGATACGCAGTATTTT	CASSEVGIDTQYF
TRBV7-3	TRBD1	.	TRBJ2-3	TGTGCCAGCAGCCGGCCGGACAGGGGGTACTCAGATACGCAGTATTTT	CASSRPDRGYSDTQYF
TRBV9	TRBD1	.	TRBJ2-7	TGTGCCAGCAGCGTAGGTGGGACAGGGGGCTGGTACGAGCAGTACTTC	CASSVGGTGGWYEQYF
TRBV28	TRBD1	.	TRBJ1-4	TGTGCCAGCAAAAGGAGTGCCGGGACAGGGGAAAAACTGTTTTTT	CASKRSAGTGEKLFF
TRBV4-1	TRBD1	.	TRBJ1-4	TGCGCCAGCAGCCAAGCCGGGACAGGGGTGGGCAAACTGTTTTTT	CASSQAGTGVGKLFF
TRBV5-1	.	few	TRBJ2-2	TGCGCCAGCAGCTTGGCTAGCGTTTACACCGGGGAGCTGTTTTTT	CASSLASVYTGELFF
TRBV6-5	.	.	TRBJ2-7	TGTGCCAGCAGTACGACAGTAAAGCAGTACTTC	CASSTTVKQYF
TRBV5-1	TRBD2	.	TRBJ2-3	TGCGCCAGCAGTGCGACCGGGACTAGAGGCACAGATACGCAGTATTTT	CASSATGTRGTDTQYF
TRBV7-2	.	.	TRBJ1-6	TGTGCCAGCAGCTTAGGTGTAGGACTCCCTAATTCACCCCTCCACTTT	CASSLGVGLPNSPLHF
TRBV5-1	.	.	TRBJ2-3	TGCGCCAGCAGCCACACAGGGACAGATACGCAGTATTTT	CASSHTGTDTQYF
TRBV19	.	.	TRBJ1-5	TGTGCCAGTACCTTCGGACAGCTCAATCAGCCCCAGCATTTT	CASTFGQLNQPQHF
TRBV6-6	.	.	TRBJ1-1	TGTGCCAGCAGATCCCCGGGGGGAACTGAAGCTTTCTTT	CASRSPGGTEAFF
TRBV7-2	.	.	TRBJ1-1	TGTGCCAGCAGCTTAGAAGGCAAGAACACTGAAGCTTTCTTT	CASSLEGKNTEAFF
TRBV9	.	.	TRBJ1-5	TGTGCCAGCAGCGTAGAGAGGCCCCCGACGCCTTGGAGCAATCAGCCCCAGCATTTT	CASSVERPPTPWSNQPQHF
TRBV6-5	.	.	TRBJ2-7	TGTGCCAGCAGTTACTTGGGACTGGATAACTACGAGCAGTACTTC	CASSYLGLDNYEQYF
TRBV7-2	TRBD1	.	TRBJ1-5	TGTGCCAGCAGCCTCACAGGGGGTAGCAATCAGCCCCAGCATTTT	CASSLTGGSNQPQHF
TRBV5-4	.	.	TRBJ1-1	TGTGCCAGCAGCTTGGATTGGGTGGCGGGGAGGAGCACTGAAGCTTTCTTT	CASSLDWVAGRSTEAFF
TRBV7-2	TRBD2	.	TRBJ2-2	TGTGCCAGCAGCTTAGTAGCGGGGGACACCGGGGAGCTGTTTTTT	CASSLVAGDTGELFF
TRBV21-1	.	.	TRBJ2-7	TGTGCCAGCAGCAATACTAGCGGGACCCCCTACGAGCAGTACTTC	CASSNTSGTPYEQYF
TRBV30	TRBD1	.	TRBJ1-1	TGTGCCTGGAGTCGTACAGGGGCGCGCATGAACACTGAAGCTTTCTTT	CAWSRTGARMNTEAFF
TRBV2	.	.	TRBJ1-5	TGTGCCAGCAGTGAACGGGAGGGGATTGAGCCCCAGCATTTT	CASSEREGIEPQHF
TRBV7-3	.	.	TRBJ2-1	TGTGCCAGCAGCCCCTCGGGCCTTCTCAATGAGCAGTTCTTC	CASSPSGLLNEQFF
TRBV9	TRBD2	.	TRBJ2-3	TGTGCCAGCAGCGTACCCAGAGGTAGCGGGCAAAGTAAAGGGAGCACAGATACGCAGTATTTT	CASSVPRGSGQSKGSTDTQYF
TRBV28	.	.	TRBJ1-5	TGTGCCAGCAGTTTTGCCCAACAGCCCCAGCATTTT	CASSFAQQPQHF
TRBV5-1	.	.	TRBJ1-1	TGCGCCAGCAGCTTGGCCATCGAGGGGCTCGGGGCTTTCTTT	CASSLAIEGLGAFF
TRBV5-1	.	.	TRBJ1-2	TGCGCCAGCAGCTCGGAGGGGTTGGGTGGCTACACCTTC	CASSSEGLGGYTF
TRBV10-3	.	.	TRBJ2-7	TGTGCCATCAGCGCCGAGGGCCTAACCGAGCAGTACTTC	CAISAEGLTEQYF
TRBV7-2	.	.	TRBJ1-6	TGTGCCAGCAGCTTAATGCCGCAGATCTCCTATAATTCACCCCTCCACTTT	CASSLMPQISYNSPLHF
TRBV9	TRBD2	.	TRBJ2-7	TGTGCCAGCAGCCCCGTAGTAGCGGGAACTGGATCCTACGAGCAGTACTTC	CASSPVVAGTGSYEQYF
TRBV19	.	once	TRBJ1-6	TGTGCCAGTACCCTGGACCGGGAGACTGTGGGTTATAATTCACCCCTCCACTTT	CASTLDRETVGYNSPLHF
TRBV7-3	.	.	TRBJ1-1	TGTGCCAGCAGCCCTGCCGGGGGCCTGGGAACTGAAGCTTTCTTT	CASSPAGGLGTEAFF
TRBV5-1	.	.	TRBJ2-5	TGCGCCAGCAGCTTGGGGGCCCTTTCACAAGAGACCCAGTACTTC	CASSLGALSQETQYF
TRBV5-6	TRBD1	.	TRBJ1-1	TGTGCCAGCGCCCCAGAGGGACAGGCGAACACTGAAGCTTTCTTT	CASAPEGQANTEAFF
TRBV4-1	.	.	TRBJ2-3	TGCGCCAGCAGCCAAGTAGGGAGAATCAGCACAGATACGCAGTATTTT	CASSQVGRISTDTQYF
TRBV28	.	.	TRBJ1-1	TGTGCCAGCACTCTACGCCCCGGGAACACTGAAGCTTTCTTT	CASTLRPGNTEAFF
TRBV13	.	.	TRBJ2-1	TGTGCCAGCAGCTCCCAGGGGTATGAGCAGTTCTTC	CASSSQGYEQFF
TRBV7-3	.	.	TRBJ2-2	TGTGCCAGCAGCTTTGGGAACACCGGGGAGCTGTTTTTT	CASSFGNTGELFF
TRBV5-1	.	.	TRBJ2-1	TGCGCCAGCAGCTTACCCCAAAATGAGCAGTTCTTC	CASSLPQNEQFF
TRBV7-9	.	.	TRBJ1-6	TGTGCCAGCAGCTTATCGACAGGTGGTAATTCACCCCTCCACTTT	CASSLSTGGNSPLHF
TRBV7-2	.	.	TRBJ2-3	TGTGCCAGCAGCTTAACAGGGTTCACAGATACGCAGTATTTT	CASSLTGFTDTQYF
TRBV13	.	.	TRBJ2-5	TGTGCCAGCAGCGACGGGACTCGCAGGGGTGAGACCCAGTACTTC	CASSDGTRRGETQYF
TRBV6-5	.	.	TRBJ1-1	TGTGCCAGCAGTCCCTCTTCAGGGGTGACTGAAGCTTTCTTT	CASSPSSGVTEAFF
TRBV14	.	.	TRBJ1-2	TGTGCCAGCAGCCCGGGGGCCGATGGCTACACCTTC	CASSPGADGYTF
TRBV15	.	.	TRBJ2-7	TGTGCCACCAGCAGGGATCCTTCTAGTTTCGAGCAGTACTTC	CATSRDPSSFEQYF
TRBV6-5	TRBD2	.	TRBJ2-5	TGTGCCAGTGTAGCGGGGGGGCCCCAAGAGACCCAGTACTTC	CASVAGGPQETQYF
TRBV2	TRBD2	.	TRBJ2-7	TGTGCCAGCAGACTAGCGGGAGTGGGAGAGCAGTACTTC	CASRLAGVGEQYF